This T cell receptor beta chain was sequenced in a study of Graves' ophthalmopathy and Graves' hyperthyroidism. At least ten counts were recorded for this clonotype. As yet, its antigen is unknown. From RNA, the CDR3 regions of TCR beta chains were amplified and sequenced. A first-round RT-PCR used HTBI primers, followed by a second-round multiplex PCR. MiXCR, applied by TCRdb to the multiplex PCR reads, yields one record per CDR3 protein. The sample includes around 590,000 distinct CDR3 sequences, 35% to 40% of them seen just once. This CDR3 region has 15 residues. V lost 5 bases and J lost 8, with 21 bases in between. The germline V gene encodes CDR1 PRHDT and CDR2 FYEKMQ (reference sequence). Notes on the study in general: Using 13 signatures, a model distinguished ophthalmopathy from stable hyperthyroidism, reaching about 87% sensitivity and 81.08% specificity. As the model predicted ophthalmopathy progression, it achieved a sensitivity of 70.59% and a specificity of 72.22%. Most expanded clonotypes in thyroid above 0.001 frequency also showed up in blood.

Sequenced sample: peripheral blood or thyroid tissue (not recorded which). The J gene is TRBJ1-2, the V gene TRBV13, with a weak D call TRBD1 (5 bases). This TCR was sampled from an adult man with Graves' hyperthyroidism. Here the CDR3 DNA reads TGTGCCAGCAGCATAACCGGGACGGCAGGTCCGGGCTACACCTTC. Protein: CASSITGTAGPGYTF.